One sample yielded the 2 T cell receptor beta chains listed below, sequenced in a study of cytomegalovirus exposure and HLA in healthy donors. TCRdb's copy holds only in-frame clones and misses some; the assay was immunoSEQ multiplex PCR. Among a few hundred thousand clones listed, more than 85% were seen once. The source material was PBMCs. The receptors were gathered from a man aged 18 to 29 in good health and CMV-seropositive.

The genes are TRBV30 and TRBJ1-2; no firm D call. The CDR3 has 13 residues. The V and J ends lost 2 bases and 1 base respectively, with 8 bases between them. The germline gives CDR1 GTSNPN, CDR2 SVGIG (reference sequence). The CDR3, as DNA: TGTGCCTGGAGTCCGTCCGGTAACTATGGCTACACCTTC. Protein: CAWSPSGNYGYTF.

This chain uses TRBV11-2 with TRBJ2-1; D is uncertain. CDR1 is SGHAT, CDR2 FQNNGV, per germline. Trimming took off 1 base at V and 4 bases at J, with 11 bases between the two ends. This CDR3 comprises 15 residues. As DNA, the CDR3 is TGTGCCAGCAGCTTAGGCGGTATCAGTTACAATGAGCAGTTCTTC. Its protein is CASSLGGISYNEQFF.